A single sample is the source of the 25 T cell receptor beta chains below, sequenced in a study of regulatory T cells in long-lasting Graves disease. Construction of TCR beta libraries relied on iRepertoire HTBI primers and on Arm-PCR targeting CDR3 regions. TCRdb analysed the multiplex PCR reads with MiXCR anew, one entry per CDR3 protein. The sample lists 400,000 to 500,000 distinct CDR3 sequences, around 15% occurring once. The time point: newly diagnosed GD, antithyroid drugs for less than 3 months. PBMC RNA served as the TCR library source. These same data were also listed under a study on T cells in Graves' hyperthyroidism and ophthalmopathy.

The sample in question was peripheral blood mononuclear cells (PBMCs), obtained at new diagnosis, from a patient treated with antithyroid drugs. These receptors were taken from a woman in her 30s with Graves disease.

This clonotype was counted at least ten times. The V and J genes are TRBV11-2 and TRBJ1-4; D is ambiguous. Trimming left V 2 bases short and J 8 bases short, with 9 bases between. Germline V gives CDR1 SGHAT, CDR2 FQNNGV. The CDR3 is 13 amino acids. The DNA of the CDR3 is TGTGCCAGCAGCTTAATGAGGAGCGAAAAACTGTTTTTT. As protein: CASSLMRSEKLFF.

The chain combines TRBV4-1 with TRBJ2-3, with D unclear. This CDR3 is 14 amino acids long. Trimming took 3 bases from V and 6 from J, leaving 13 bases between them. The germline V gene has CDR1 MGHRA and CDR2 YSYEKL. In DNA form, the CDR3 reads TGCGCCAGCAGCCAGGCCATCGGAACGGATACGCAGTATTTT. It is translated as CASSQAIGTDTQYF.

There are many counts of this clonotype. The J gene is TRBJ1-1, the V gene TRBV20-1; unclear D gene. CDR1 and CDR2 from the germline V gene are DFQATT and SNEGSKA (reference sequence). Trimming removed 5 bases from V and 4 bases from J, with 8 bases in between. The CDR3 consists of 11 residues. DNA for the CDR3: TGCAGTGCTCCGGACTTCACTGAAGCTTTCTTT. Translating gives CSAPDFTEAFF.

The V and J genes are TRBV27 and TRBJ1-5, with 7 bases matching TRBD1. The CDR3 has 16 amino acids. With V trimmed by 4 bases and J by 3 bases, 9 bases remained unmatched. Per germline, CDR1 MNHEY and CDR2 SMNVEV (reference sequence). This chain's CDR3 is CASSSSGTVPNQPQHF. CDR3 coding DNA: TGTGCCAGCAGTTCCTCCGGGACAGTCCCCAATCAGCCCCAGCATTTT.

V gene TRBV6-2 or TRBV6-3 combines with J gene TRBJ2-5, with D hard to call. Germline values: CDR1 MNHEY, CDR2 SVGEGT. The CDR3 has 14 residues. Trimming left V 2 bases short and J 10 bases short, with 17 bases between. The CDR3 region is CASSYAPAWNDQYF. The CDR3 DNA follows: TGTGCCAGCAGTTACGCCCCAGCATGGAATGACCAGTACTTC.

V usage is TRBV19 and J usage is TRBJ2-3; maybe TRBD1 (6 bases). Germline assignment: CDR1 LNHDA and CDR2 SQIVND (reference sequence). Trimming shortened V by 3 bases and J by 3 bases, and 10 bases separated the two germline ends. The CDR3 consists of 14 residues. The CDR3 bases are TGTGCCAGTAGTATCGACAGGAGTACAGATACGCAGTATTTT. This codes for CASSIDRSTDTQYF.

This clonotype was counted at least ten times. The CDR3 nucleotides are TGTGCCAGCAGGGCCGGGGGCCGGACACACCAAGAGACCCAGTACTTC. The encoded protein is CASRAGGRTHQETQYF. The genes are TRBV11-1 and TRBJ2-5, with D possibly being TRBD1 or TRBD2 (6 bases each). In germline, CDR1 is SGHAT, CDR2 FQDESV (reference sequence). The CDR3 has 16 amino acids. Deletions cut 6 bases from V and 0 bases from J, with 17 bases between.

This clonotype was picked up many times. This sequence joins TRBV20-1 and TRBJ2-3; TRBD1 is a possible D gene (5 bases). CDR3 size: 13 residues. From germline, CDR1 is DFQATT and CDR2 SNEGSKA (reference sequence). Trimming pared 5 bases from V and 2 bases from J, leaving 11 bases between. The CDR3 DNA sequence: TGCAGTGCTCGCCAGGGCTTCACAGATACGCAGTATTTT. Protein: CSARQGFTDTQYF.

CDR3 sequence (DNA): TGTGCCAGCAGCAGGGACAGGTGGCACAATCAGCCCCAGCATTTT. It yields the protein CASSRDRWHNQPQHF. The V call is TRBV5-6, the J call TRBJ1-5, with TRBD1 matching 8 bases. After removal of 4 bases from V and 3 bases from J, the junction contained 6 bases not matched to a gene. Germline loops: CDR1 SGHDT, CDR2 YYEEEE. CDR3 size: 15 residues.

V and J are TRBV10-3 and TRBJ2-5; TRBD1 agrees at 9 bases. CDR1 is ENHRY and CDR2 is SYGVKD in the germline V gene. V shed 4 bases and J 5 bases; nucleotides not matched to a gene: 5. This CDR3 region has 14 residues. CDR3 region: CAISGYRGRETQYF. CDR3 DNA: TGTGCCATCAGTGGGTACAGGGGGCGTGAGACCCAGTACTTC.

This clonotype was picked up many times. This chain connects TRBV5-1 to TRBJ1-6; the D is unclear. The V and J ends lost 4 bases and 7 bases respectively, with 12 bases between them. Germline V gives CDR1 SGHRS, CDR2 YFSETQ. This CDR3 is built from 14 residues. CDR3 in amino acids: CASSPTRGNSPLHF. The CDR3 nucleotides read TGCGCCAGCAGCCCGACGCGGGGAAATTCACCCCTCCACTTT.

The V call is TRBV5-4, the J call TRBJ2-1; TRBD2 agrees at 9 bases. Per germline, CDR1 SGHNT and CDR2 YYREEE (reference sequence). The CDR3 consists of 20 residues. With 6 bases clipped from V and 3 bases from J, the junction kept 22 bases outside the gene matches. The CDR3 spells CASKPGPGAGGGQIYNEQFF. The CDR3 DNA follows: TGTGCCAGCAAGCCCGGGCCCGGGGCGGGAGGGGGACAAATCTACAATGAGCAGTTCTTC.

About this clonotype: A far larger clone lies a single base away; this is likely a read error. The final CDR3 position lacks the conserved phenylalanine or tryptophan, pointing to a likely read error. The CDR3 nucleotides are TGTGCCAGCAGCAACCTAGGACCACACCGGTATGGCTACACCCTC. This codes for CASSNLGPHRYGYTL. V gene TRBV11-2 combines with J gene TRBJ1-2; D gene unclear. V lost 5 bases and J 5 bases, leaving 18 bases between the germline ends. The CDR3 length is 15 residues. The germline CDR1 and CDR2 sequences are SGHAT and FQNNGV.

This clonotype was counted between two and nine times. The chain is built from TRBV6-4 and TRBJ2-3; 7 positions agree with TRBD2. The CDR3 loop spans 14 amino acids. In germline, CDR1 is MRHNA, CDR2 SNTAGT. The junction had 3 bases not matched to a gene; V was cut back by 6 bases and J by 0 bases. The CDR3 loop reads CASRAGPSTDTQYF. The CDR3 region has the DNA TGTGCCAGCAGAGCGGGACCAAGCACAGATACGCAGTATTTT.

In its sample, this clonotype was seen many times. The rearrangement uses TRBV29-1 and TRBJ1-1; D is undetermined. This CDR3 spans 11 amino acids. CDR1 is SQVTM, CDR2 ANQGSEA, per germline. V lost 5 bases and J lost 1, with 5 bases in between. CDR3 loop: CSVPANTEAFF. Here the CDR3 DNA reads TGCAGCGTTCCTGCGAACACTGAAGCTTTCTTT. The full variable domain, in which reference TRBV29-1 and TRBJ1-1 provide the parts outside the CDR3, is SAVISQKPSRDICQRGTSLTIQCQVDSQVTMMFWYRQQPGQSLTLIATANQGSEATYESGFVIDKFPISRPNLTFSTLTVSNMSPEDSSIYLCSVPANTEAFFGQGTRLTVV.

This chain uses TRBV6-2 or TRBV6-3 with TRBJ2-3; 9 nucleotides align to TRBD2. The germline V gene encodes CDR1 MNHEY and CDR2 SVGEGT. The CDR3 totals 16 residues. Germline trimming cut 8 bases from V and 3 bases from J; bases unmatched to any gene: 12. The CDR3 coding sequence is TGTGCCAGCTGGGGGGTAGCGGGAGTAAGAACAGATACGCAGTATTTT. This gives the protein CASWGVAGVRTDTQYF.

The V and J genes are TRBV11-2 and TRBJ2-3; D is perhaps TRBD2 (5 bases). Germline-derived CDR1 and CDR2 are SGHAT and FQNNGV. V was clipped by 4 bases and J by 5 bases, with 16 bases between them. The CDR3 loop spans 15 amino acids. The CDR3 reads CASSSPLDVIDTQYF. The CDR3 nucleotides read TGTGCCAGCAGCTCCCCACTAGATGTCATAGATACGCAGTATTTT.

This clonotype has a handful of counts. This sequence joins TRBV9 and TRBJ2-3; possible D gene TRBD2, 6 bases. Germline V CDR1 and CDR2: SGDLS, YYNGEE. Trimming removed 1 base from V and 2 bases from J, with 11 bases in between. The CDR3 has 15 amino acids. CDR3 amino acids: CASSVRLAHTDTQYF. DNA of the CDR3: TGTGCCAGCAGCGTAAGGCTAGCGCACACAGATACGCAGTATTTT.

The chain recombines TRBV20-1 with TRBJ2-7; TRBD1 matches 9 bases. The junction had 8 bases not matched to a gene; V was cut back by 2 bases and J by 3 bases. This CDR3 region has 15 residues. Germline V gene lookup returns CDR1 DFQATT and CDR2 SNEGSKA (reference sequence). The CDR3 loop reads CSARRDRESFYEQYF. As DNA, the CDR3 is TGCAGTGCTAGAAGGGACAGGGAGAGTTTCTACGAGCAGTACTTC.

This clonotype was detected many times. The chain couples TRBV11-2 to TRBJ2-1; 14 positions match TRBD2. From germline, CDR1 is SGHAT and CDR2 FQNNGV. V dropped 3 bases and J dropped 7; count of bases not matched to a gene: 5. The CDR3 length is 16 residues. The CDR3 region is CASSLYGTSGRNEQFF. The CDR3 DNA reads as TGTGCCAGCAGCTTGTACGGGACTAGCGGGAGAAATGAGCAGTTCTTC.

This clonotype was found many times. V and J are TRBV12-3 or TRBV12-4 and TRBJ2-7; weak D call: TRBD2 (5 bases). The CDR3 is made up of 15 amino acids. The V and J ends lost 4 bases and 7 bases respectively, with 20 bases between them. The CDR3 DNA is TGTGCCAGCAGTTCCCTCTACCTAGCATCGAGAGAGCAGTACTTC. This sequence encodes CASSSLYLASREQYF.

Ten or more counts support this clonotype. The V call is TRBV9, the J call TRBJ1-2; 7 nucleotides align to TRBD1. The length of the CDR3 is 24 residues. The J segment lost 2 bases and the V segment lost 0 bases, leaving 31 bases of the junction unmatched. Germline V gene lookup returns CDR1 SGDLS and CDR2 YYNGEE. The CDR3 region has the DNA TGTGCCAGCAGCGTAGTTTCCCAAGACAGGGACTTGGGGAGCCTAAGCGCATACAACTATGGCTACACCTTC. Its translation is CASSVVSQDRDLGSLSAYNYGYTF.

In this sample, this clonotype turned up a few times. The chain is built from TRBV29-1 and TRBJ2-3, with TRBD2 identical over 7 bases. V gave up 0 bases and J gave up 2 bases; unmatched junction bases: 11. This CDR3 contains 17 residues. CDR1 and CDR2 (germline): SQVTM, ANQGSEA. CDR3 sequence reads: CSVEDEEGGMATDTQYF. The CDR3 DNA sequence: TGCAGCGTTGAAGATGAAGAGGGAGGGATGGCCACAGATACGCAGTATTTT.

This clonotype was counted many times. The rearrangement links TRBV30 to TRBJ2-1, with 9 nucleotides matching TRBD2. The CDR3 consists of 17 residues. Germline V gene data show CDR1 as GTSNPN and CDR2 as SVGIG (reference sequence). V shed 1 base, J shed 0 bases, and the junction held 7 bases outside the gene matches. CDR3 coding DNA: TGTGCCTGGAGTGGACTAGCGGAGGAGAGCTCCTACAATGAGCAGTTCTTC. Translating it yields CAWSGLAEESSYNEQFF.

This rearrangement joins TRBV28 to TRBJ2-5; 9 nucleotides match TRBD2. The J call may be incorrect, as the DNA end agrees better with TRBJ2-1. Germline-derived CDR1 and CDR2 are MDHEN and SYDVKM. CDR3 size: 18 residues. DNA of the CDR3: TGTGCCAGCAGCCGGGGGACTAGCAGTACCACCGGGGAGACGAGGCAGTTCTTC. Translated: CASSRGTSSTTGETRQFF.